The clone carrying this T cell receptor (beta chain) was seen a handful of times. The data stem from a study of PD-L1 blockade in urothelial cancer. In the study overall: Male patients with bladder-origin urothelial cancer numbered about nine tenths of the roughly 29. Blood was subjected to analysis at 3 weeks (second dose) and 6 weeks following treatment start.

TCRdb keeps only in-frame clones here, not all; method: immunoSEQ multiplex PCR. The sample has tens of thousands of clones; roughly 79% are singletons. Indicated time point: pretreatment peripheral blood. The patients had locally advanced or metastatic urothelial carcinoma. The J segment lost 3 bases and the V segment lost 5 bases, leaving 8 bases of the junction unmatched. The CDR3 extends over 15 amino acids. The germline V gene has CDR1 MGHRA and CDR2 YSYEKL. This receptor was identified in a man between 65 and 85 years old with urothelial cancer. The chain combines TRBV4-1 with TRBJ2-7; 9 bases agree with TRBD1. This specimen was PBMCs, taken around atezolizumab (anti-PD-L1) treatment. Written as DNA, the CDR3 is TGCGCCAGCAGCGTATCCGGGACAGGGTTCTACGAGCAGTACTTC. Amino acids: CASSVSGTGFYEQYF.